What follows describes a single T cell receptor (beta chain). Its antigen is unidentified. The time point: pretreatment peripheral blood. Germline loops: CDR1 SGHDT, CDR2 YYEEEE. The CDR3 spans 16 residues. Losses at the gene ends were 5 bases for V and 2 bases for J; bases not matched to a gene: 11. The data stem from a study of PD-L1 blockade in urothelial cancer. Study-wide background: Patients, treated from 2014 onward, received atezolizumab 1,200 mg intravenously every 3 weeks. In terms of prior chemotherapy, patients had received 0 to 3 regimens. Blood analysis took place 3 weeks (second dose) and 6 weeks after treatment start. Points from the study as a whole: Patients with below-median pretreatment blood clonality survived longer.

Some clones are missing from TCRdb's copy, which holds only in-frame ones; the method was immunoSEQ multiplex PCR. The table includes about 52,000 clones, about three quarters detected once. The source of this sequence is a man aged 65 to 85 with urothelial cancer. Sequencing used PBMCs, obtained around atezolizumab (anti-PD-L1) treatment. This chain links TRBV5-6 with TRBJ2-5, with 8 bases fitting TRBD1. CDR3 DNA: TGTGCCAGCAGTTATCGATATGGACAGGGTCAAGAGACCCAGTACTTC. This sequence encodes CASSYRYGQGQETQYF.